These T cell receptor beta chains were read from a single sample in a study of T cells after yellow fever vaccination. A single record per CDR3 protein comes from TCRdb applying MiXCR to the 5' RACE reads. The data show under 600,000 distinct CDR3 sequences, less than 15% seen once. The source material was PBMCs, sampled on the day of the yellow fever booster vaccination. The receptors shown here come from a man younger than 40 who received the YFV17D yellow fever vaccine. The CDR3 runs from the conserved cysteine through the conserved F or W. Each record gives: clone size, D gene, V gene, J gene, CDR3 protein, CDR3 DNA. D genes are given only for firm matches. Expanded clones get a size class; other rows say once, few or many, or leave the size out.

.	TRBD2	TRBV11-2	TRBJ2-1	CASSLVVAGVWNEQFF	TGTGCCAGCAGCTTAGTGGTAGCGGGAGTGTGGAATGAGCAGTTCTTC
.	.	TRBV5-3	TRBJ2-2	CARRWSGRSNTGELFF	TGTGCCAGAAGATGGAGCGGAAGATCGAACACCGGGGAGCTGTTTTTT
few	.	TRBV4-3	TRBJ2-1	CASSQDESSYNEQFF	TGCGCCAGCAGCCAAGACGAAAGCTCCTACAATGAGCAGTTCTTC
many	.	TRBV5-4	TRBJ2-5	CASKGQETQYF	TGTGCCAGCAAAGGGCAAGAGACCCAGTACTTC
.	.	TRBV18	TRBJ2-1	CASSPTGTGIAYNEQFF	TGTGCCAGCTCACCAACCGGGACCGGTATCGCCTACAATGAGCAGTTCTTC
few	.	TRBV7-2	TRBJ2-7	CASSLSHALAYEQYF	TGTGCCAGCAGCTTAAGTCACGCCCTGGCCTACGAGCAGTACTTC
few	.	TRBV6-5	TRBJ2-1	CASSYQDSNEQFF	TGTGCCAGCAGTTACCAGGATAGTAATGAGCAGTTCTTC
few	.	TRBV20-1	TRBJ1-6	CSATRAGSSYNSPLHF	TGCAGTGCTACCCGGGCCGGGAGCTCCTATAATTCACCCCTCCACTTT
few	.	TRBV10-1	TRBJ2-3	CASSESGTDTQYF	TGCGCCAGCAGTGAGAGTGGCACAGATACGCAGTATTTT
few	TRBD2	TRBV30	TRBJ2-7	CAWSGGGSVYEQYF	TGTGCCTGGAGTGGGGGCGGGAGTGTGTATGAGCAGTACTTC
few	.	TRBV9	TRBJ2-5	CASSVAGGMVRETQYF	TGTGCCAGCAGCGTAGCTGGCGGGATGGTCCGTGAGACCCAGTACTTC
.	TRBD2	TRBV6-5	TRBJ2-1	CASSYASGRAGEQFF	TGTGCCAGCAGTTACGCGAGCGGGAGGGCCGGGGAGCAGTTCTTC